The T cell receptor (beta chain) described here comes from a study of OX40 agonist ivuxolimab in advanced cancers. Turning to the overall study: The costimulatory receptor OX40 (CD134) was targeted by ivuxolimab, a fully human IgG2 agonistic monoclonal antibody. The paper covers the monotherapy dose-escalation part of the phase I ivuxolimab trial, which included N ≈ 50 patients. Intravenous ivuxolimab was administered to patients every 2 weeks at six dose levels: 0.01, 0.1, 0.3, 1.5, 3 and 10 mg/kg. The purpose of peripheral TCRbeta sequencing was to test whether ivuxolimab changed TCR sequence diversity and led to clonal T-cell expansion. Among the roughly 52 dose-escalation patients, about 19 had hepatocellular carcinoma, roughly 15 melanoma, 9 renal cell carcinoma and 9 head and neck cancer. In the dose-escalation cohort, 82.7% of patients were male, and the mean age was 60 years with a range of roughly 20 to 79. Prior anti-PD-1, anti-PD-L1 or anti-CTLA-4 therapy was permitted, and checkpoint inhibitors had been received by about two fifths of dose-escalation patients. Three dose-escalation patients achieved partial responses, one with hepatocellular carcinoma and two with cutaneous melanoma.

To sequence the TCRbeta CDR3 region, genomic DNA was isolated from the sorted cells. TCRbeta CDR3 regions were sequenced using the immunoSEQ Assay. Imported from immuneACCESS, the table was reduced by TCRdb to in-frame sequences with V and J called. These copies leave out some clones; in studies compared against another copy, an unresolved V gene accounts for under half, and the cause of the remainder is not known. The sample data list tens of thousands of clones, and roughly 91% of these were observed just once. 20% to 25% of the sample lies in the top ten. General conclusions and limits of the study: In the 0.1-3.0 mg/kg groups, partial responders had among the lowest normalized peripheral clonal expansion, particularly in CD8+ T cells. After ivuxolimab, expanded clones were on average more numerous among CD8+ T cells than among CD4+ T cells. Low levels of normalized T-cell clonal expansion were also seen in some patients who did not respond. At doses of 0.1 to 3.0 mg/kg, clonal expansion of both CD4+ and CD8+ T cells in blood was seen between baseline and week 6. The antigen specificity of the clonally expanded peripheral T cells was not determined.

As regards this clone: This clone's antigen is unknown. No much larger clonotype is one base removed from it; base qualities were not supplied.

Inclusive of the bounding cysteine and phenylalanine, the CDR3 is 13 residues long. Just CDR3 DNA is preserved here, 39 bases in frame from base 1. The junction shows trimming of 3 bases on V and 5 bases on J, and the gene matches do not reach 4 bases of it. CDR1 and CDR2, per the germline V gene (reference sequence), are SGHNT and YYREEE. Patients with a history of autoimmune disease or receiving systemic immunosuppression were excluded from the trial. In every dose cohort, peripheral blood was drawn for TCR sequencing at baseline, cycle 4 day 1, and cycle 7 day 1. The samples were taken from a phase I, first-in-human, multicenter, open-label dose-escalation trial of ivuxolimab. Adults with locally advanced or metastatic melanoma, renal cell, hepatocellular, or head and neck squamous cell carcinoma were enrolled in the trial. Before TCR sequencing, CD4+ T cells and CD8+ T cells from peripheral blood were sorted into separate populations.

This receptor was identified in an adult with an advanced solid tumor such as melanoma, head and neck, liver or kidney cancer. The sample consisted of CD4+ or CD8+ T cells sorted from blood, taken in a trial of the OX40 agonist ivuxolimab. The chain is made from TRBV5-4 and TRBJ2-7, and 8 junction bases match TRBD2. Read as DNA, the sequence is TGTGCCAGCAGCTGGGCGGGAGGCGACGAGCAGTACTTC. This sequence encodes CASSWAGGDEQYF.